This is a list of T cell receptor beta chains from one sample in a study of blood T cell repertoires in COVID-19. Data came from immunoSEQ multiplex PCR; TCRdb stores just in-frame clones and leaves some out. The sample holds more than 85,000 clones, approximately 89% seen once. Specimen: peripheral blood. These receptors originate from a man aged 55 to 69 with acute or convalescent COVID-19. CDR3s include the opening cysteine and the closing phenylalanine or tryptophan.

>TRBV6-5|TRBJ1-3
CASRGGLGSGNTIYF
>TRBV3-1/TRBV3-2|TRBJ1-2
CASSSQDRKYGYTF
>TRBV28|TRBJ1-1
CASSSTGLNTEAFF
>TRBV3-1/TRBV3-2|TRBJ2-2
CASSLRTGGYTGELFF
>TRBV7-8|TRBJ2-1
CASSFTQGQGTYNEQFF
>TRBV28|TRBJ2-5
CASSLGTGLTQYF
>TRBV5-1|TRBJ2-1
CASSFGTSGRVSYNEQFF
>TRBV29-1|TRBJ2-1
CSVQRESYNEQFF
>TRBV2|TRBJ2-7
CASSVRTGGKDEQYF
>TRBV5-1|TRBJ1-1
CASSSGPGSTEAFF
>TRBV6-5|TRBJ2-7
CASSRDRANEQYF
>TRBV30|TRBJ2-4
CAWSSLGTSGRYQNGIQYF
>TRBV7-8|TRBJ2-1
CASSLVLAGVNEQFF
>TRBV3-1/TRBV3-2|TRBJ1-1
CASSQEFFRGGDTEAFF
>TRBV4-2|TRBJ1-3
CASSQSQGFGRNTIYF
>TRBV18|TRBJ1-6
CASSLNRQGWNSPLHF
>TRBV5-1|TRBJ1-6
CASSPPIADSPLHF
>TRBV5-1|TRBJ2-3
CASSLGHSGRWTDTQYF